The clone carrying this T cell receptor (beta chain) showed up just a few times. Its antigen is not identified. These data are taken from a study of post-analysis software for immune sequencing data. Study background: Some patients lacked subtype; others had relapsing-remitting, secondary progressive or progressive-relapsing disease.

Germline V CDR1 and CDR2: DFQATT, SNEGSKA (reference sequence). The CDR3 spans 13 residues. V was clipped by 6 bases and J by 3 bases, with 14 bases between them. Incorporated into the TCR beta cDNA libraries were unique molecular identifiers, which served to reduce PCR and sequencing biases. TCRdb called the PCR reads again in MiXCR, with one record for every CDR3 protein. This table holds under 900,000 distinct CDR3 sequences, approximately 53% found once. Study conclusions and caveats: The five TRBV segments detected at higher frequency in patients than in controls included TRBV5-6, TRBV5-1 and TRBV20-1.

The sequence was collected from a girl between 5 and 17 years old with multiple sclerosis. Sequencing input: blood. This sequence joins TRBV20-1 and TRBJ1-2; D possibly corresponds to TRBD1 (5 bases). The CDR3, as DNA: TGCAGTGCCGACTATCCGGGGGACTATGGCTACACCTTC. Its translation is CSADYPGDYGYTF.